This passage covers 27 T cell receptor beta chains from one sample sequenced in a study of cytomegalovirus exposure and HLA in healthy donors. PCR primers comprised 60 Vbeta and 13 Jbeta primers. This table comes from immunoSEQ multiplex PCR, and its TCRdb copy is limited to in-frame clones, with some not included. Here the sample spans about 160,000 clones, around 74% being singletons. Sequenced input: PBMCs. The receptors here all came from a female donor in good health and CMV-seronegative.

This sequence joins TRBV11-3 and TRBJ1-5; possibly TRBD1 for D (5 bases). V lost 5 bases, J lost 0 bases, and 20 bases lay in between. Germline lookup yields CDR1 SGHNT and CDR2 YENEEA. The CDR3 has 18 residues. CDR3 in DNA: TGTGCCAGCAGCCCCCCTCAGGGAGGGCCTTATAGCAATCAGCCCCAGCATTTT. Protein: CASSPPQGGPYSNQPQHF. Supplemented by reference TRBV11-3 and TRBJ1-5, the full variable domain reads EAGVVQSPRYKIIEKKQPVAFWCNPISGHNTLYWYLQNLGQGPELLIRYENEEAVDDSQLPKDRFSAERLKGVDSTLKIQPAELGDSAVYLCASSPPQGGPYSNQPQHFGDGTRLSIL.

V is TRBV19 and J is TRBJ1-1; D gene ambiguous. Germline values: CDR1 LNHDA, CDR2 SQIVND (reference sequence). The CDR3 consists of 12 residues. With 8 bases removed from V and 1 base from J, the gap between germline ends came to 8 bases. The CDR3 DNA sequence: TGTGCCAGTGGGCCCCGGAACACTGAAGCTTTCTTT. Translating gives CASGPRNTEAFF.

The chain has TRBV9 and TRBJ2-5; D is unresolved. V was pared by 0 bases and J by 3 bases, with 9 bases between. The length of the CDR3 is 14 residues. CDR1 is SGDLS and CDR2 is YYNGEE in the germline V gene. CDR3 loop: CASSVAAGEETQYF. The CDR3 nucleotides are TGTGCCAGCAGCGTAGCGGCAGGCGAAGAGACCCAGTACTTC.

This chain connects TRBV7-8 to TRBJ2-7; 9 nucleotides align to TRBD2. This CDR3 spans 18 amino acids. Germline assignment: CDR1 SGHVS and CDR2 FQNEAQ. J lost 0 bases, V lost 4 bases, and 13 bases had no gene match. Here the CDR3 reads CASSSRMGAGGSSYEQYF. CDR3 nucleotide sequence: TGTGCCAGCAGCTCCCGAATGGGTGCGGGAGGGAGCTCCTACGAGCAGTACTTC.

V is TRBV5-1 and J is TRBJ2-1; 12 bases are shared with TRBD2. The germline V gene encodes CDR1 SGHRS and CDR2 YFSETQ. V was pared by 4 bases and J by 10 bases, with 6 bases of the junction left unmatched. The CDR3 has 14 amino acids. CDR3 DNA sequence: TGCGCCAGCAGCCCTAGCGGGGGGGCTCGAGAGCAGTTCTTC. Translating it yields CASSPSGGAREQFF.

The V gene is TRBV30, the J gene TRBJ2-3, with 9 bases that match TRBD2. V was clipped by 2 bases and J by 4 bases; unmatched bases: 4. The germline V gene has CDR1 GTSNPN and CDR2 SVGIG (reference sequence). This CDR3 contains 14 residues. The CDR3 loop reads CAWSFSGSPDTQYF. In DNA, the CDR3 is TGTGCCTGGAGTTTTAGCGGGAGCCCAGATACGCAGTATTTT. The complete variable domain, with remaining parts taken from reference TRBV30 and TRBJ2-3, reads SQTIHQWPATLVQPVGSPLSLECTVEGTSNPNLYWYRQAAGRGLQLLFYSVGIGQISSEVPQNLSASRPQDRQFILSSKKLLLSDSGFYLCAWSFSGSPDTQYFGPGTRLTVL.

V and J are TRBV6-5 and TRBJ1-2; 10 bases line up with TRBD1. Germline-derived CDR1 and CDR2 are MNHEY and SVGAGI. The CDR3 length is 13 residues. After removal of 7 bases from V and 6 bases from J, the junction contained 5 bases not matched to a gene. The CDR3 sequence is CASKGQGLDGYTF. CDR3 nucleotides: TGTGCCAGCAAGGGACAGGGGCTGGATGGCTACACCTTC.

The chain has TRBV5-4 and TRBJ1-4, with D possibly being TRBD1 (6 bases). CDR1 is SGHNT, CDR2 YYREEE, per germline (reference sequence). The CDR3 extends over 15 amino acids. Trimming pared 4 bases from V and 7 bases from J, leaving 17 bases between. The CDR3 loop is CASSAGGGLGEKLFF. CDR3 DNA sequence: TGTGCCAGCAGCGCCGGCGGGGGCCTCGGTGAAAAACTGTTTTTT.

This chain joins TRBV7-6 and TRBJ2-3; 9 bases line up with TRBD2. The CDR3 sequence is 16 residues long. Per the germline V gene, CDR1 is SGHVS and CDR2 is FNYEAQ. The trim removed 4 bases at V and 4 bases at J, leaving 9 bases unmatched. CDR3 in DNA: TGTGCCAGCAGCTCCAAGGGCGGCGGGGGGGCAGATACGCAGTATTTT. It specifies CASSSKGGGGADTQYF.

This chain uses TRBV28 with TRBJ2-3; 11 positions match TRBD2. The CDR3 consists of 15 residues. Germline assignment: CDR1 MDHEN and CDR2 SYDVKM. The V segment lost 7 bases and the J segment 13 bases; nucleotides outside the gene matches: 16. CDR3 nucleotides: TGTGCCAGCACCCCACTAGCGGGGGCCCTGGGTGGGAAGTATTTT. This encodes CASTPLAGALGGKYF.

DNA for the CDR3: TGTGCCAGCAGTCTAGACAGCCATGGCTACACCTTC. Translating gives CASSLDSHGYTF. The chain has TRBV6-1 and TRBJ1-2, with a possible D match to TRBD1 (5 bases). Between the trimmed V and J ends, which lost 5 bases and 6 bases, there was a span of 10 bases. This CDR3 comprises 12 residues. CDR1 MNHNS and CDR2 SASEGT come from the germline V gene.

The CDR3 protein is CASSPMRGQLNTEAFF. The CDR3 region has the DNA TGTGCCAGCAGCCCAATGCGTGGACAGCTGAACACTGAAGCTTTCTTT. The rearrangement uses TRBV14 and TRBJ1-1; possibly TRBD1 for D (6 bases). This CDR3 has 16 residues. V was trimmed by 4 bases and J by 0 bases, leaving 15 bases between them. CDR1 and CDR2 from the germline V gene are SGHDN and FVKESK. The whole variable domain, remainder taken from reference TRBV14 and TRBJ1-1, is EAGVTQFPSHSVIEKGQTVTLRCDPISGHDNLYWYRRVMGKEIKFLLHFVKESKQDESGMPNNRFLAERTGGTYSTLKVQPAELEDSGVYFCASSPMRGQLNTEAFFGQGTRLTVV.

The rearrangement links TRBV5-1 to TRBJ2-2, with D unresolved. The length of the CDR3 is 16 residues. In germline, CDR1 is SGHRS, CDR2 YFSETQ. The germline V and J ends were trimmed by 0 bases and 0 bases, with 9 bases remaining between them. For the CDR3, the DNA is TGCGCCAGCAGCTTGGGAGGCGGAACGAACACCGGGGAGCTGTTTTTT. Its translation is CASSLGGGTNTGELFF. The variable domain in full, completed from reference TRBV5-1 and TRBJ2-2, reads KAGVTQTPRYLIKTRGQQVTLSCSPISGHRSVSWYQQTPGQGLQFLFEYFSETQRNKGNFPGRFSGRQFSNSRSEMNVSTLELGDSALYLCASSLGGGTNTGELFFGEGSRLTVL.

J is TRBJ2-5 and V is TRBV5-4, with TRBD2 as a possible D gene (7 bases). CDR1 SGHNT and CDR2 YYREEE come from the germline V gene (reference sequence). V was shortened by 0 bases and J by 1 base, with 22 bases between the two germline ends. The CDR3 sequence is 19 residues long. CDR3 sequence (DNA): TGTGCCAGCAGCTTGGGTCCTTTGGGGGGGCGAGCGATCCAAGAGACCCAGTACTTC. Its protein is CASSLGPLGGRAIQETQYF.

The chain couples TRBV11-2 to TRBJ1-1; D remains ambiguous. The V and J ends lost 5 bases and 3 bases respectively, with 10 bases between them. The CDR3 has 13 amino acids. CDR1 and CDR2 (germline): SGHAT, FQNNGV. CDR3 protein: CASSLLEDTEAFF. The DNA for the CDR3 is TGTGCCAGCAGCCTACTCGAGGACACTGAAGCTTTCTTT.

V usage is TRBV7-2 and J usage is TRBJ2-4; unclear D gene. The CDR3 is 12 amino acids. The germline V and J ends were trimmed by 1 base and 8 bases, with 6 bases remaining between them. Germline CDR1 is SGHTA and CDR2 is FQGNSA. The CDR3: CASSLDRYIQYF. The CDR3 DNA sequence: TGTGCCAGCAGCTTAGATCGGTACATTCAGTACTTC.

The rearrangement joins TRBV7-9 to TRBJ1-1; 8 nucleotides align to TRBD1. V shed 2 bases, J shed 4 bases, and the junction held 9 bases outside the gene matches. The CDR3 contains 16 residues. Per germline, CDR1 SEHNR and CDR2 FQNEAQ (reference sequence). Written as DNA, the CDR3 is TGTGCCAGCAGCTTACTCGGGAACAGGGGGGCCACTGAAGCTTTCTTT. Protein product: CASSLLGNRGATEAFF.

The V and J genes are TRBV11-2 and TRBJ2-3; 9 positions agree with TRBD2. The CDR3 consists of 16 residues. The germline V gene encodes CDR1 SGHAT and CDR2 FQNNGV. The V and J ends lost 1 base and 4 bases, in that order; junction bases with no gene match: 6. CDR3 residues: CASSLVASGDSDTQYF. The CDR3 DNA follows: TGTGCCAGCAGCTTAGTAGCTAGCGGGGACTCAGATACGCAGTATTTT.

The rearrangement uses TRBV7-3 and TRBJ1-2; 10 nucleotides match TRBD1. This CDR3 spans 15 amino acids. Germline values: CDR1 SGHTA, CDR2 FQGTGA. Losses at the gene ends were 4 bases for V and 7 bases for J; bases not matched to a gene: 9. The DNA for the CDR3 is TGTGCCAGCAGCTCGCCCGGGACAGGGGATTCTGGCTACACCTTC. Translation: CASSSPGTGDSGYTF.

V is TRBV5-5 and J is TRBJ1-6; D unresolved. There are 14 residues in the CDR3. Trimming shortened V by 0 bases and J by 4 bases, and 5 bases separated the two germline ends. Germline CDR1 reads SGHKS; CDR2 reads YYEKEE (reference sequence). The CDR3 DNA reads as TGTGCCAGCAGCTTGGGAGGATATAATTCACCCCTCCACTTT. The encoded protein is CASSLGGYNSPLHF.

V gene TRBV28 combines with J gene TRBJ2-2, with 13 bases aligning to TRBD2. The J segment lost 5 bases and the V segment lost 5 bases, leaving 8 bases of the junction unmatched. CDR1 and CDR2 from the germline V gene are MDHEN and SYDVKM. CDR3 length equals 17 residues. CDR3 coding DNA: TGTGCCAGCAGTACCGGACTAGCGGGAGCGTCGACCGGGGAGCTGTTTTTT. It codes for CASSTGLAGASTGELFF.

Details on this clone: Without the conserved terminal phenylalanine or tryptophan, this CDR3 likely stems from a read error. Because the CDR3's place on the DNA is in doubt, the DNA is left out and the CDR3 is given as listed by TCRdb. This chain joins TRBV2 and TRBJ2-7; TRBD2, the table's D call, lacks a check against the DNA. Termini included, the CDR3 measures 15 amino acids. Per the germline V gene, CDR1 is SNHLY and CDR2 is FYNNEI. This CDR3 reads CASSETRTSGSPFRA.

This chain joins TRBV4-2 and TRBJ2-4, with D perhaps matching TRBD2 (5 bases). The germline CDR1 and CDR2 sequences are LGHNA and YNFKEQ. Between the trimmed V and J ends, which lost 0 bases and 0 bases, there was a span of 9 bases. The CDR3 is made up of 16 amino acids. The CDR3 spells CASSQERALAKNIQYF. Written as DNA, the CDR3 is TGTGCCAGCAGCCAAGAGCGGGCGTTAGCCAAAAACATTCAGTACTTC.

This chain uses TRBV25-1 with TRBJ2-7; 7 bases line up with TRBD1. Per germline, CDR1 MGHDK and CDR2 SYGVNS. The J segment lost 2 bases and the V segment lost 5 bases, leaving 6 bases of the junction unmatched. CDR3 length: 14 residues. The CDR3 DNA follows: TGTGCCAGCAGTTCCAGGGGGAGACCCTACGAGCAGTACTTC. As protein: CASSSRGRPYEQYF.

Of note for this clone: Other DNA sequences in the same sample also yield this CDR3. The V gene is TRBV19, the J gene TRBJ2-7; TRBD1 agrees at 7 bases. CDR3 length equals 15 residues. Germline CDR1 reads LNHDA; CDR2 reads SQIVND (reference sequence). The junction had 6 bases not matched to a gene; V was cut back by 3 bases and J by 1 base. The CDR3 protein is CASSMGSGQSYEQYF. CDR3 bases: TGTGCCAGTAGTATGGGGTCGGGACAGTCCTACGAGCAGTACTTC.

The V call is TRBV29-1, the J call TRBJ1-2; a possible D gene is TRBD1 (6 bases). Trimming took off 2 bases at V and 4 bases at J, with 11 bases between the two ends. Germline-derived CDR1 and CDR2 are SQVTM and ANQGSEA. The length of the CDR3 is 13 residues. This chain's CDR3 is CSVETGLSYGYTF. The CDR3 DNA is TGCAGCGTTGAAACAGGGTTATCCTATGGCTACACCTTC.

This clone was counted once. The rearrangement uses TRBV2 and TRBJ1-2; 7 bases agree with TRBD1. In germline, CDR1 is SNHLY, CDR2 FYNNEI. V dropped 8 bases and J dropped 4; count of bases not matched to a gene: 1. The length of the CDR3 is 11 residues. CDR3 sequence reads: CASSGGYGYTF. CDR3 DNA sequence: TGTGCCAGCTCAGGGGGCTATGGCTACACCTTC.